Listed below are T cell receptor beta chains from one sample, sequenced in a study of identical twins. TCRdb passed the 5' RACE reads through MiXCR, listing each CDR3 protein once. The sample has 540,000 or so distinct CDR3 sequences, approximately 20% seen once. The same data also went into a second study, on yellow fever vaccine responses in identical twins.

Sequencing used CD4+ T cells sorted from blood. Receptors were obtained from a woman in her late teens or twenties in good health. Each CDR3 is given without its conserved first and last residue. The order of the fields is V gene, clone size, J gene, CDR3 protein. Size is omitted from some rows. Given values are once, few, many or a class for expanded clones.

v_gene: TRBV6-5; abundance: -; j_gene: TRBJ1-1; CDR3aa: ASSYSNRGGLEAF
v_gene: TRBV12-3/TRBV12-4; abundance: many; j_gene: TRBJ2-7; CDR3aa: ASSFRTYEQY
v_gene: TRBV12-3/TRBV12-4; abundance: few; j_gene: TRBJ1-3; CDR3aa: ASSFETPGNTIY
v_gene: TRBV6-1; abundance: -; j_gene: TRBJ1-1; CDR3aa: ASREQVYTEAF
v_gene: TRBV29-1; abundance: -; j_gene: TRBJ1-4; CDR3aa: SAIGGNYEKLF
v_gene: TRBV18; abundance: -; j_gene: TRBJ1-1; CDR3aa: ASSPRRDQNTEAF
v_gene: TRBV20-1; abundance: few; j_gene: TRBJ2-1; CDR3aa: SARPSTSGFVFEQF
v_gene: TRBV10-2; abundance: -; j_gene: TRBJ2-7; CDR3aa: ATGTGPWEQY
v_gene: TRBV7-2; abundance: -; j_gene: TRBJ1-2; CDR3aa: ASSLQPEGGGYT
v_gene: TRBV7-8; abundance: -; j_gene: TRBJ2-2; CDR3aa: ASSLRTGSNTGELF
v_gene: TRBV7-2; abundance: many; j_gene: TRBJ2-3; CDR3aa: ASSLGVFTDTQY
v_gene: TRBV20-1; abundance: few; j_gene: TRBJ1-1; CDR3aa: SAPALGNTEAF
v_gene: TRBV20-1; abundance: -; j_gene: TRBJ2-3; CDR3aa: SAQTDTQY
v_gene: TRBV29-1; abundance: -; j_gene: TRBJ2-2; CDR3aa: SATSTGELF
v_gene: TRBV5-1; abundance: few; j_gene: TRBJ2-2; CDR3aa: ASSRSLPGQNTGELF
v_gene: TRBV27; abundance: -; j_gene: TRBJ2-7; CDR3aa: ASSLMPGYEQY
v_gene: TRBV12-3/TRBV12-4; abundance: -; j_gene: TRBJ1-6; CDR3aa: ASTETGYNSPLH
v_gene: TRBV5-1; abundance: -; j_gene: TRBJ1-2; CDR3aa: ASSLEEGGYT
v_gene: TRBV20-1; abundance: few; j_gene: TRBJ2-7; CDR3aa: SARPSGSEQY
v_gene: TRBV20-1; abundance: few; j_gene: TRBJ2-1; CDR3aa: SAPWTDLSPSEQF
v_gene: TRBV3-1; abundance: -; j_gene: TRBJ1-1; CDR3aa: ASSQDISHTEAF
v_gene: TRBV3-1; abundance: -; j_gene: TRBJ1-6; CDR3aa: ASSPEQGAGSPLH
v_gene: TRBV5-1; abundance: few; j_gene: TRBJ2-7; CDR3aa: ASTHRDREGYEQY
v_gene: TRBV12-3/TRBV12-4; abundance: -; j_gene: TRBJ2-1; CDR3aa: ASSYFAGGVIFPKF
v_gene: TRBV4-1; abundance: few; j_gene: TRBJ1-5; CDR3aa: ASSQEGQKYSNQPQH
v_gene: TRBV4-1; abundance: few; j_gene: TRBJ2-3; CDR3aa: ASSQEGHFFPTDTQY
v_gene: TRBV5-6; abundance: few; j_gene: TRBJ2-7; CDR3aa: ASEEGGAGGYEQY
v_gene: TRBV11-3; abundance: -; j_gene: TRBJ2-1; CDR3aa: ASSRRSYNEQF
v_gene: TRBV12-3/TRBV12-4; abundance: -; j_gene: TRBJ1-5; CDR3aa: ASSTGFLNQPQH
v_gene: TRBV10-3; abundance: -; j_gene: TRBJ1-3; CDR3aa: AISGGTSGNTIY
v_gene: TRBV28; abundance: -; j_gene: TRBJ2-5; CDR3aa: ASSQQRTGEETQY
v_gene: TRBV5-1; abundance: few; j_gene: TRBJ1-2; CDR3aa: ASSLRDGPTAGYGYT
v_gene: TRBV15; abundance: few; j_gene: TRBJ2-1; CDR3aa: ATSREPSYNEQF
v_gene: TRBV29-1; abundance: -; j_gene: TRBJ1-1; CDR3aa: SVEWVNTEAF
v_gene: TRBV20-1; abundance: few; j_gene: TRBJ2-1; CDR3aa: SARDRDSYNEQF
v_gene: TRBV5-1; abundance: -; j_gene: TRBJ2-7; CDR3aa: ASSSTGNSYEQY
v_gene: TRBV5-1; abundance: few; j_gene: TRBJ1-1; CDR3aa: ASSVPGGKTEAF
v_gene: TRBV4-1; abundance: -; j_gene: TRBJ2-1; CDR3aa: ASSAYDRALNEQF
v_gene: TRBV29-1; abundance: few; j_gene: TRBJ2-3; CDR3aa: SSGAQSDTQY
v_gene: TRBV12-3/TRBV12-4; abundance: many; j_gene: TRBJ2-1; CDR3aa: ASSLNRGGGQF
v_gene: TRBV12-3/TRBV12-4; abundance: few; j_gene: TRBJ1-2; CDR3aa: ASSFMYGGSDTGNNYGYT
v_gene: TRBV12-3/TRBV12-4; abundance: many; j_gene: TRBJ2-5; CDR3aa: ASSRDYQETQY